A single sample is the source of the 7 T cell receptor beta chains below, sequenced in a study of cytomegalovirus exposure and HLA in healthy donors. The PCR made use of 60 Vbeta and 13 Jbeta primers. Generated by immunoSEQ multiplex PCR, the TCRdb table keeps only in-frame clones and is missing some. The table includes 180,000 or so clones, about 9% detected once. Material for sequencing was PBMCs. These TCRs come from a woman in her 30s in good health and CMV-seropositive.

This clone has a handful of counts. J is TRBJ2-2 and V is TRBV19; 10 bases are shared with TRBD1. Trimming at V came to 7 bases and at J to 4 bases, leaving 6 bases not matched to a gene. This CDR3 is built from 15 residues. Germline V gene data show CDR1 as LNHDA and CDR2 as SQIVND (reference sequence). This CDR3 is CASTRDRGVTGELFF. CDR3 nucleotides: TGTGCCAGTACCCGGGACAGGGGAGTCACCGGGGAGCTGTTTTTT. The full variable domain, rest sourced from reference TRBV19 and TRBJ2-2, is DGGITQSPKYLFRKEGQNVTLSCEQNLNHDAMYWYRQDPGQGLRLIYYSQIVNDFQKGDIAEGYSVSREKKESFPLTVTSAQKNPTAFYLCASTRDRGVTGELFFGEGSRLTVL.

V usage is TRBV5-1 and J usage is TRBJ2-2, with a tentative D call TRBD1 (5 bases). Germline V gives CDR1 SGHRS, CDR2 YFSETQ. This CDR3 region has 14 residues. Trimming left V 3 bases short and J 4 bases short, with 10 bases between. This CDR3 is CASSYTGITGELFF. In DNA, the CDR3 is TGCGCCAGCAGCTACACAGGTATCACCGGGGAGCTGTTTTTT.

In this sample, this clone turned up a few times. V usage is TRBV10-2 and J usage is TRBJ1-1; D not resolved. CDR3 length equals 14 residues. V was clipped by 0 bases and J by 4 bases, with 9 bases between them. Germline V gene data show CDR1 as WSHSY and CDR2 as SAAADI. CDR3 loop: CASSESTSGTEAFF. The CDR3 DNA reads TGCGCCAGCAGTGAGTCGACCTCGGGCACTGAAGCTTTCTTT.

In its sample, this clone was seen a few times. V gene TRBV6-5 combines with J gene TRBJ1-5, with TRBD1 matching 8 bases. After removal of 6 bases from V and 2 bases from J, the junction contained 3 bases not matched to a gene. The CDR3 has 14 amino acids. The germline V gene has CDR1 MNHEY and CDR2 SVGAGI. CDR3 bases: TGTGCCAGCAGACCAGGGGGCGGCAATCAGCCCCAGCATTTT. Translated: CASRPGGGNQPQHF.

The V and J genes are TRBV6-6 and TRBJ2-7; TRBD2 matches 11 bases. CDR1 is MNHNY and CDR2 is SVGAGI in the germline V gene (reference sequence). V lost 6 bases to trimming and J lost 2 bases; unmatched junction nucleotides: 9. This CDR3 is 16 amino acids long. CDR3 coding DNA: TGTGCCAGCAGGTTAGCGGGAGGGCTTCTTCCCTACGAGCAGTACTTC. It specifies CASRLAGGLLPYEQYF.

The chain links TRBV9 to TRBJ2-3; D perhaps matches TRBD2 (5 bases). CDR3 length: 16 residues. Germline CDR1 is SGDLS and CDR2 is YYNGEE. Trimming removed 0 bases at V and 6 bases at J, with 17 bases between. The chain's CDR3 is CASSVGSTSPSDTQYF. The CDR3, as DNA: TGTGCCAGCAGCGTAGGAAGTACTAGTCCGTCGGATACGCAGTATTTT.

There are a few counts of this clone. J is TRBJ2-2 and V is TRBV5-1; the D gene is possibly TRBD2 (6 bases). The CDR3 covers 16 residues. The germline V gene encodes CDR1 SGHRS and CDR2 YFSETQ. Between the trimmed V and J ends, which lost 0 bases and 2 bases, there was a span of 11 bases. The chain's CDR3 is CASSLGAGRNTGELFF. CDR3 nucleotide sequence: TGCGCCAGCAGCTTGGGAGCGGGCAGAAACACCGGGGAGCTGTTTTTT.